The T cell receptor (beta chain) under discussion was sequenced for a study of the immune and genomic landscape of osteosarcoma (TCRdb year 2020). Background for the entire study: The overall cohort was composed of roughly 50 pediatric and adult patients with high-grade osteosarcoma, and a median age at diagnosis of approximately 25 years (range about 5-85) was recorded. The goal of the study was to explain why immune checkpoint inhibitors show limited clinical activity in osteosarcoma. The cohort was enriched for poor-risk disease, with approximately 75% showing unfavorable pathologic response to standard therapy and approximately 67% deceased. To define immunogenic potential, the study profiled osteosarcoma specimens using whole genome, RNA and T-cell receptor sequencing, along with immunohistochemistry and reverse phase protein arrays. In the overall cohort, around three fifths of patients were male, and roughly 75% had localized disease at diagnosis. To characterize the osteosarcoma immunogenomic landscape, TCR sequencing results were integrated with transcriptome, protein array and immunostaining data. Each of three patients provided a couple of samples from the same tumor site. Points the paper makes about the study in general: Five or six cases had a single hyperexpanded clone dominating the repertoire, and all had fewer than 100 T-cell clonotypes. Clonality benchmarks came from external normal skin and healthy peripheral blood data rather than matched normal tissue. TCR productive clonality was higher in the immune-hot C3 cluster than the cold C1 cluster but still low overall. Sample size was not determined by any statistical method, because osteosarcoma is rare and every possible sample was collected. Overall, productive TCR clonality was low, with a mean of 0.09 and a maximum of 0.3, which suggests limited clonal expansion of T cells. Alongside the frozen tumor specimens, matched blood was collected from only two patients.

V drops 6 bases and J drops 0 bases, leaving 5 bases in between. CDR1 and CDR2 are read off the germline V gene (reference sequence) as MNHNY and SVGAGI. The CDR3 covers 13 residues, taking in both the cysteine and the phenylalanine. Only CDR3 DNA remains: 39 bases, in frame from the first base. The ImmunoSEQ Assay (Adaptive Biotechnologies) was used to immunosequence the CDR3 regions of the TCR beta chain. On the study's bioinformatics: TCRB rearrangements, read counts, read proportions and gene usage were exported through the ImmunoSEQ Analyzer platform. T-cell clonality was calculated on productive rearrangements as 1 minus Pielou's evenness. In the clonal space homeostasis analysis, clonotypes were binned as rare, small, medium, large or hyperexpanded (0.01 to 1 of the repertoire). TCR productive clonality was compared across immune clusters C1, C2 and C3 using the Wilcoxon rank sum test. TCRdb took over this immuneACCESS table, retaining in-frame rearrangements with V and J assigned. Such tables are incomplete; in checked studies, under half of the missing clones stem from an unresolved V gene, and the remainder is unexplained. That table supplies the V and J calls and clone size; D and trimming were determined from the DNA. This sample lists 10,000 to 12,000 clones; 60% to 75% were detected once. The ten largest make up more than 15% of the sample.

Comments on this clone: Its antigen is not yet known. Base qualities are not at hand, and no much larger clone is one base apart.

The tumors sampled were post-treatment primary, local recurrence and metastasis specimens taken from patients with a poor prognosis. The chain is made from TRBV6-6 and TRBJ2-2; no D gene is confidently identified. Sequencing was performed on osteosarcoma tumor tissue from the lung. This receptor was taken from a human donor with osteosarcoma. At the DNA level, the sequence is TGTGCCAGCAGGGGATCGAACACCGGGGAGCTGTTTTTT. This gives the protein CASRGSNTGELFF.